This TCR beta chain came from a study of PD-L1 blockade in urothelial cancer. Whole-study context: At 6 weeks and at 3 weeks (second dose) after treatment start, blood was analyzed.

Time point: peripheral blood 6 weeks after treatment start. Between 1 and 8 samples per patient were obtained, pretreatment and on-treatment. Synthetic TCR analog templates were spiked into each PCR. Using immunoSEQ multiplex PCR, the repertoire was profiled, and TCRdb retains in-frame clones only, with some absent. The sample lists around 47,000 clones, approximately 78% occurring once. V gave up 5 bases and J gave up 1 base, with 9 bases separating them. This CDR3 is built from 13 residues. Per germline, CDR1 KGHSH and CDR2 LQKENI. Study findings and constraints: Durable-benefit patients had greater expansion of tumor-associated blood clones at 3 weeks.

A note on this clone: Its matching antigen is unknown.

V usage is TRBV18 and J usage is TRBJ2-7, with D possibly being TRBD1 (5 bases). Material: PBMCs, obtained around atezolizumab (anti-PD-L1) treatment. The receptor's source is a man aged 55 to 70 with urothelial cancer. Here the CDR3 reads CASSLQGSYEQYF. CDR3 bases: TGTGCCAGCTCATTGCAGGGATCCTACGAGCAGTACTTC.